This T cell receptor (beta chain) was recorded in a study of T cell responses to AZD1222 COVID-19 vaccine. General study results and limits: At 160-218 and 743-854, vaccine-associated CD4 TCRs were dominant, and they spanned spike. Nearly half of the spike-specific TCRs reportedly recognize variant regions that carry no mutations.

Samples with a second dose at about 4 or about 12 weeks were pooled together. V was trimmed by 2 bases and J by 5 bases, leaving 10 bases between them. Germline V CDR1 and CDR2: SGHNT, YYREEE (reference sequence). The length of the CDR3 is 13 residues. For this clone: What it binds is not known.

Only in-frame clones appear in the TCRdb table, and some are missing; sequencing was by immunoSEQ multiplex PCR. Altogether under 150,000 clones are present, 75% to 95% being singletons, with the ten largest covering 1.9%. This material consisted of peripheral blood, taken 28 days after the second AZD1222 dose. The chain has TRBV5-4 and TRBJ1-1; the D is unclear. The sequence was obtained from an adult who received the AZD1222 COVID-19 vaccine. This CDR3 is CASSLDLRTEAFF. CDR3 nucleotides: TGTGCCAGCAGCTTAGATCTTAGGACTGAAGCTTTCTTT.